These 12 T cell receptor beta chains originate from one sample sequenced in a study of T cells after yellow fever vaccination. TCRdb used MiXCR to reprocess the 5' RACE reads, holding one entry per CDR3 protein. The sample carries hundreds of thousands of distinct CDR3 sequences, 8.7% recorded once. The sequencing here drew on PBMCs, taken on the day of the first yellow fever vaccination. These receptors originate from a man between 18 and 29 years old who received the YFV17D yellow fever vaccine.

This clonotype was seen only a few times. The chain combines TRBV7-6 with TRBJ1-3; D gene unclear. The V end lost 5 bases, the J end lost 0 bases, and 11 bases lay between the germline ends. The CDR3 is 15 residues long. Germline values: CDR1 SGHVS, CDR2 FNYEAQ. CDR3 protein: CASSAATYSGNTIYF. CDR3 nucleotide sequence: TGTGCCAGCAGCGCGGCCACTTACTCTGGAAACACCATATATTTT.

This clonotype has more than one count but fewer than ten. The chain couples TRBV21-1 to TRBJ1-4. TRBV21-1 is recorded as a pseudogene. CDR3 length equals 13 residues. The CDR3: CASSMQRNEKLFF. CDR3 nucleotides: TGTGCCAGCAGCATGCAACGCAATGAAAAACTGTTTTTT.

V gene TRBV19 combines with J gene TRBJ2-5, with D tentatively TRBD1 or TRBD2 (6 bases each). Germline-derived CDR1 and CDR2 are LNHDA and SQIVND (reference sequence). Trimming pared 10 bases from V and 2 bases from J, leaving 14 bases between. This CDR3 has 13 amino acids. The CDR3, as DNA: TGTGCCACCGCGGGACACCAACAAGAGACCCAGTACTTC. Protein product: CATAGHQQETQYF.

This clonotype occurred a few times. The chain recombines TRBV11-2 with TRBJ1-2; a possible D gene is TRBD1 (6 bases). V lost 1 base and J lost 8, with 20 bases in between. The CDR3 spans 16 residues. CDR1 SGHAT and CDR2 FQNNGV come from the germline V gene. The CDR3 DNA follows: TGTGCCAGCAGCTTAGCGCCCAGGGGTATAGTCCGCGGCTACACCTTC. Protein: CASSLAPRGIVRGYTF.

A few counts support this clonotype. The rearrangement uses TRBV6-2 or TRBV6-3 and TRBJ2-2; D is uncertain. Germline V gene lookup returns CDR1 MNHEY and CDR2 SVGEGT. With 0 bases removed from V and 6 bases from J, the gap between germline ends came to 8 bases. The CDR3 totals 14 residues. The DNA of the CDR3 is TGTGCCAGCAGTTACTCAAGCCAGGCCGGGGAGCTGTTTTTT. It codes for CASSYSSQAGELFF.

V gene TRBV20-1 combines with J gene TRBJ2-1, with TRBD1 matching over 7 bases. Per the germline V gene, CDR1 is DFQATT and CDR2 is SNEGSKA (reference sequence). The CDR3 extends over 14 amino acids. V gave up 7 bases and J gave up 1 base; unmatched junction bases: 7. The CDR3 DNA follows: TGCAGTGTTCTTCCGGGACAGTCCTACAATGAGCAGTTCTTC. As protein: CSVLPGQSYNEQFF.

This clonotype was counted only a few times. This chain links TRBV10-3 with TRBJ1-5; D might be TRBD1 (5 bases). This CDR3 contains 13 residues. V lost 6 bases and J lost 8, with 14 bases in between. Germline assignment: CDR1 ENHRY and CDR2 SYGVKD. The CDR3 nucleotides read TGTGCCATCAGATCGACAGCCCTGGAGCCCCAGCATTTT. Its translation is CAIRSTALEPQHF.

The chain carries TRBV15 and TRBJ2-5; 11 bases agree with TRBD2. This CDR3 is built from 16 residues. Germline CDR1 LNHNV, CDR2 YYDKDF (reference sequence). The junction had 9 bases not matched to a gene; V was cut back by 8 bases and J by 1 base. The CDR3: CATGLAGGPVQETQYF. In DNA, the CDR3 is TGTGCCACCGGCCTAGCGGGGGGCCCAGTCCAAGAGACCCAGTACTTC.

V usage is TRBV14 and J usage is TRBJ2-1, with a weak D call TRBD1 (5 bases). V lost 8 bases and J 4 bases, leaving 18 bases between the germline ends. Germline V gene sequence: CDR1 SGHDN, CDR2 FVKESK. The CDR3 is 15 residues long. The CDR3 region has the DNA TGTGCCAGCCGGGCGCAGGGTGTCCTTTACAATGAGCAGTTCTTC. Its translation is CASRAQGVLYNEQFF.

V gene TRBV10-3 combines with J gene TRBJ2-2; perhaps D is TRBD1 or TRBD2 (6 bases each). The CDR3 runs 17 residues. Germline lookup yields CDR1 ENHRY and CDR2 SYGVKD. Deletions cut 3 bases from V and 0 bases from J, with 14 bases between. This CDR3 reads CAISDFTGAPNTGELFF. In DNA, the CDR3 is TGTGCCATCAGTGATTTTACGGGGGCCCCGAACACCGGGGAGCTGTTTTTT.

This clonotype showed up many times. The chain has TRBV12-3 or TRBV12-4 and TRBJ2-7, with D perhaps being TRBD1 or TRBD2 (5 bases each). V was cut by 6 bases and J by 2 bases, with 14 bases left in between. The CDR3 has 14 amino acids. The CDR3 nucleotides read TGTGCCAGCAGGTCGGGACGCAGCCCCTACGAGCAGTACTTC. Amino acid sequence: CASRSGRSPYEQYF.

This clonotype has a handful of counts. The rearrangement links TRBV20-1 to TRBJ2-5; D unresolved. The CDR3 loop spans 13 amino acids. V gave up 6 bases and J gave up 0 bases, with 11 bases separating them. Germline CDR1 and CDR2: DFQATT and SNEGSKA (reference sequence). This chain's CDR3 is CSALMGYQETQYF. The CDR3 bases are TGCAGTGCCCTGATGGGGTACCAAGAGACCCAGTACTTC.